The rows below give T cell receptor beta chains drawn from one sample of a study of control samples from healthy donors and cancer patients. Produced via immunoSEQ multiplex PCR; TCRdb's table is partial and in-frame only. The table lists 130,000 to 150,000 clones, more than 85% of them singletons. Sequenced material: blood. The receptors come from a man younger than 45 in good health. Both conserved end residues are part of each CDR3.

CDR3 protein	V gene
CASSSSGTRSTDTQYF	TRBV7-3
CASIGYLAGTDTQYF	TRBV2
CASGTGQGVSRAFF	TRBV12-5
CASSLDRRTDTQYF	TRBV7-9
CASSLGQVEQYF	TRBV7-9
CASSVGHYGYTF	TRBV9
CAWRGRGKGAEAFF	TRBV30
CASSWQGTGLTLHF	TRBV28
CASSLGGSNQPQHF	TRBV13
CASSVGDRGAFF	TRBV7-9
CASSLSAAADYGYTF	TRBV11-2
CASGRKGNQPQHF	TRBV6-5
CASRTNQSHNSPLHF	TRBV6-4
CASSIRGTGIDEQYF	TRBV11-2
CASRQLSSYNSPLHF	TRBV23-1
CASSQAGSYNEQFF	TRBV4-2
CASSLGGGRTDTQYF	TRBV7-2
CASSQEGSGGYTF	TRBV3-1/TRBV3-2
CASSPTGAGGYTF	TRBV6-5
CASSPGLGNTEAFF	TRBV28
CASRAKQGTNEQFF	TRBV25-1
CASSLWGSPLHF	TRBV27
CASSYRQISYGYTF	TRBV6-5
CASSQSAGGSAGANVLTF	TRBV3-1/TRBV3-2
CASSLGFNIYNEQFF	TRBV5-4
CASSIGTINEKLFF	TRBV5-1